These 4 T cell receptor beta chains share one sample of origin, sequenced in a study of blood T cell repertoires in COVID-19. Assay: immunoSEQ multiplex PCR; the TCRdb copy retains only in-frame clones and omits some. This table holds tens of thousands of clones, around 80% found once. Sequenced: peripheral blood. Every receptor here comes from a man between 60 and 70 years old with active or convalescent COVID-19.

The chain links TRBV11-2 to TRBJ2-7; 8 bases fit TRBD1. Germline-derived CDR1 and CDR2 are SGHAT and FQNNGV. This CDR3 is 12 amino acids long. V was clipped by 7 bases and J by 3 bases; unmatched bases: 2. CDR3 amino acids: CASIGQGYEQYF. CDR3 sequence (DNA): TGTGCCAGCATCGGACAGGGCTACGAGCAGTACTTC.

The chain employs TRBV3-1 (or the pseudogene TRBV3-2) and TRBJ2-1; 8 bases are a match to TRBD1. Germline CDR1 and CDR2: LGHDT and YNNKEL (reference sequence). The CDR3 extends over 16 amino acids. V gave up 0 bases and J gave up 8 bases; unmatched junction bases: 9. The CDR3 nucleotides are TGTGCCAGCAGCCAAGATGGTCAGGGGGCGCGGGATGAGCAGTTCTTC. Translated, it gives CASSQDGQGARDEQFF.

V and J are TRBV5-4 and TRBJ2-5; 11 bases are shared with TRBD1. V lost 4 bases and J lost 4; bases outside the gene matches: 9. Germline-derived CDR1 and CDR2 are SGHNT and YYREEE (reference sequence). The CDR3 totals 16 residues. The CDR3 DNA follows: TGTGCCAGCAGCAACCCGATGGGACAGGGGGGAGAGACCCAGTACTTC. Residues: CASSNPMGQGGETQYF. Based on the CDR3 plus reference TRBV5-4 and TRBJ2-5, the full variable domain is ETGVTQSPTHLIKTRGQQVTLRCSSQSGHNTVSWYQQALGQGPQFIFQYYREEENGRGNFPPRFSGLQFPNYSSELNVNALELDDSALYLCASSNPMGQGGETQYFGPGTRLLVL.

V is TRBV7-8 and J is TRBJ1-6, with TRBD1 as a possible D gene (5 bases). Trimming took off 5 bases at V and 6 bases at J, with 11 bases between the two ends. CDR1 and CDR2 from the germline V gene are SGHVS and FQNEAQ. The CDR3 loop spans 14 amino acids. CDR3 DNA sequence: TGTGCCAGCAGCCCGGGGGGTGGTAATTCACCCCTCCACTTT. Translating it yields CASSPGGGNSPLHF.